The clone carrying this T cell receptor (beta chain) was detected many times. No antigen is known for it. These data originate in a study of metastatic and nonmetastatic thyroid tumors. Across the study: Repertoire comparison spanned blood and tumor or nodule tissue of malignant and benign thyroid patients.

Authors' data handling: To classify distant metastasis in papillary thyroid cancer, a model was built from CDR3 differences across clinicopathological groups. From the PCR reads, TCRdb re-called clones with MiXCR. TCRdb's processing, not the authors' own work, is the source of the V and J calls. Of around 70,000 clones in the sample, roughly 18% were seen once. General observations from the study: Reported TCR beta diversity, measured in blood and tumor, was significantly higher for malignant thyroid tumors than for benign nodules.

All patients reached thyroid surgery having received no treatment beforehand. The CDR3 totals 13 residues. CDR1 and CDR2 from the germline V gene are KGHDR and SFDVKD. The V and J ends lost 4 bases and 5 bases respectively, with 10 bases between them. The chain uses TRBV24-1 and TRBJ1-1; D is unclear. The sequence was collected from a female donor with papillary thyroid cancer or a benign thyroid nodule (not recorded which). Some clones in this sample may be carry-over from other donors' samples. Sequencing input: blood. The CDR3 protein is CATSDPGRTEAFF. CDR3 nucleotide sequence: TGTGCCACCAGTGACCCGGGTCGGACTGAAGCTTTCTTT.